These 24 T cell receptor beta chains share one sample of origin, sequenced in a study of control samples from healthy donors and cancer patients. TCRdb's table, derived via immunoSEQ multiplex PCR, lists solely in-frame clones and lacks some. The sample has 120,000 to 150,000 clones, 80% to 95% seen once. Sequencing was performed on blood. The origin of the receptors is a man younger than 40 in good health.

This clone was recorded only once. The rearrangement joins TRBV11-2 to TRBJ2-3, with D perhaps assigned TRBD1 or TRBD2 (5 bases each). The germline V and J ends were trimmed by 3 bases and 4 bases, with 14 bases remaining between them. Germline lookup yields CDR1 SGHAT and CDR2 FQNNGV. CDR3 length: 15 amino acids. CDR3 in DNA: TGTGCCAGCAGCTTCCCCAGGGTCGGGGCAGATACGCAGTATTTT. Translating gives CASSFPRVGADTQYF.

The V gene is TRBV19, the J gene TRBJ2-3; D is unclear. Germline V CDR1 and CDR2: LNHDA, SQIVND (reference sequence). Trimming removed 5 bases at V and 0 bases at J, with 12 bases between. The CDR3 extends over 15 amino acids. The CDR3 sequence is CASSYGQPSTDTQYF. The CDR3, as DNA: TGTGCCAGTAGTTACGGGCAGCCCAGCACAGATACGCAGTATTTT.

The chain employs TRBV25-1 and TRBJ1-1; 10 bases agree with TRBD1. From germline, CDR1 is MGHDK and CDR2 SYGVNS. The CDR3 totals 13 residues. Losses at the gene ends were 9 bases for V and 4 bases for J; bases not matched to a gene: 5. CDR3 DNA: TGTGCCAGTACCGGACAGGGGGGCACTGAAGCTTTCTTT. Protein sequence: CASTGQGGTEAFF.

The chain is built from TRBV7-2 and TRBJ1-3; possible D gene TRBD1, 6 bases. The CDR3 has 15 residues. V dropped 1 base and J dropped 2 bases, with 9 bases sitting between them. Per germline, CDR1 SGHTA and CDR2 FQGNSA. The CDR3 here is CASSLDRVTGNTIYF. Written as DNA, the CDR3 is TGTGCCAGCAGCTTAGACAGGGTGACTGGAAACACCATATATTTT.

The chain combines TRBV7-2 with TRBJ2-5, with a possible D match to TRBD1 (5 bases). There are 14 residues in the CDR3. Trimming stripped 3 bases from V and 0 bases from J, with 8 bases between. Germline CDR1 is SGHTA and CDR2 is FQGNSA. For the CDR3, the DNA is TGTGCCAGCAGCTTGAAGGGGTACCAAGAGACCCAGTACTTC. Its translation: CASSLKGYQETQYF.

The gene calls are TRBV29-1 and TRBJ2-1, with D perhaps matching TRBD2 (5 bases). This CDR3 is built from 14 residues. The V gene lost 2 bases and the J gene lost 5 bases, with 13 bases spanning the gap. Germline values: CDR1 SQVTM, CDR2 ANQGSEA. CDR3 protein: CSVEPTNADNEQFF. In DNA form, the CDR3 reads TGCAGCGTTGAACCGACTAATGCCGACAATGAGCAGTTCTTC.

This clone was seen a handful of times. The chain is built from TRBV6-5 and TRBJ1-1, with TRBD1 as a possible D gene (6 bases). Germline CDR1 reads MNHEY; CDR2 reads SVGAGI. This CDR3 is 14 amino acids long. V shed 6 bases and J shed 2 bases, with 13 bases lying between them. In nucleotides, the CDR3 is TGTGCCAGCAGGCAAGGGGGAACCAACACTGAAGCTTTCTTT. This encodes CASRQGGTNTEAFF.

This chain links TRBV3-1 (or the pseudogene TRBV3-2) with TRBJ2-1; TRBD2 might be the D (6 bases). The V gene's germline CDR1 is LGHDT and CDR2 YNNKEL (reference sequence). The CDR3 contains 16 residues. The V end was cut by 0 bases, the J end by 5 bases, with 14 bases between. This CDR3 reads CASSQDLASDHNEQFF. In DNA, the CDR3 is TGTGCCAGCAGCCAAGATCTGGCTAGCGACCACAATGAGCAGTTCTTC.

As for this clone: The sample carries other DNA sequences with the same CDR3. The chain employs TRBV4-1 and TRBJ2-5; 11 bases map to TRBD2. The CDR3 extends over 16 amino acids. The junction had 6 bases not matched to a gene; V was cut back by 1 base and J by 5 bases. Germline CDR1 MGHRA, CDR2 YSYEKL. The CDR3: CASSQGLAGGWETQYF. In DNA, the CDR3 is TGCGCCAGCAGCCAAGGGCTAGCGGGAGGTTGGGAGACCCAGTACTTC.

The genes are TRBV6-2 or TRBV6-3 and TRBJ1-2, with 7 nucleotides matching TRBD1. The CDR3 has 13 residues. From germline, CDR1 is MNHEY and CDR2 SVGEGT. V trimming: 5 bases; J trimming: 6 bases; junction bases outside the gene matches: 6. The CDR3 DNA reads as TGTGCCAGCAGTCTAACAGGGGAACATGGCTACACCTTC. Amino acids: CASSLTGEHGYTF.

With regard to this clone: At the DNA level, this CDR3 is encoded by other sequences in the same sample as well. This chain joins TRBV27 and TRBJ2-5, with TRBD1 identical over 10 bases. V dropped 0 bases and J dropped 4; count of bases not matched to a gene: 2. CDR1 is MNHEY, CDR2 SMNVEV, per germline (reference sequence). The CDR3 covers 15 residues. The CDR3 DNA reads as TGTGCCAGCAGTTTATCGGGGACAGGGGCAGAGACCCAGTACTTC. Its protein product is CASSLSGTGAETQYF.

The rearrangement links TRBV7-8 to TRBJ1-5; 7 bases line up with TRBD1. Germline CDR1 reads SGHVS; CDR2 reads FQNEAQ. The CDR3 has 13 residues. With V trimmed by 5 bases and J by 6 bases, 4 bases remained unmatched. The DNA of the CDR3 is TGTGCCAGCAGCAGCCGACAGGGTCAGCCCCAGCATTTT. Its protein is CASSSRQGQPQHF.

V is TRBV5-1 and J is TRBJ1-4, with TRBD1 identical over 8 bases. J gave up 4 bases and V 1 base, and 3 bases lay outside the gene matches. Germline V gene data show CDR1 as SGHRS and CDR2 as YFSETQ. There are 15 residues in the CDR3. CDR3 sequence: CASSLNRGNNEKLFF. DNA for the CDR3: TGCGCCAGCAGCTTGAACAGGGGGAATAATGAAAAACTGTTTTTT.

The rearrangement links TRBV6-4 to TRBJ2-1; a weak D match, TRBD2 (5 bases). The germline V gene encodes CDR1 MRHNA and CDR2 SNTAGT. The CDR3 contains 15 residues. The V and J ends lost 3 bases and 2 bases respectively, with 11 bases between them. The CDR3 here is CASSDSAVPYNEQFF. The CDR3 region has the DNA TGTGCCAGCAGTGATAGCGCTGTTCCCTACAATGAGCAGTTCTTC.

This sequence joins TRBV18 and TRBJ1-1; D is perhaps TRBD1 (6 bases). The CDR3 runs to 15 residues. Germline assignment: CDR1 KGHSH and CDR2 LQKENI. V was trimmed by 3 bases and J by 0 bases, leaving 11 bases between them. The CDR3 is CASSPDRLMNTEAFF. CDR3 in DNA: TGTGCCAGCTCACCGGACAGACTAATGAACACTGAAGCTTTCTTT.

V is TRBV7-9 and J is TRBJ1-2; D not certain. Germline-derived CDR1 and CDR2 are SEHNR and FQNEAQ (reference sequence). This CDR3 comprises 15 residues. Trimming removed 4 bases at V and 1 base at J, with 13 bases between. CDR3 region: CASSSPAGGNYGYTF. In DNA, the CDR3 is TGTGCCAGCAGCTCCCCCGCAGGAGGTAACTATGGCTACACCTTC. Full variable domain (remainder filled in from reference TRBV7-9 and TRBJ1-2): DTGVSQNPRHKITKRGQNVTFRCDPISEHNRLYWYRQTLGQGPEFLTYFQNEAQLEKSRLLSDRFSAERPKGSFSTLEIQRTEQGDSAMYLCASSSPAGGNYGYTFGSGTRLTVV.

A note on this clone: A single base separates this from a much larger clone, so it may be a read error. The chain links TRBV11-3 to TRBJ2-1, with a weak D call TRBD2 (6 bases). In germline, CDR1 is SGHNT, CDR2 YENEEA. The length of the CDR3 is 15 residues. Between the trimmed V and J ends, which lost 1 base and 0 bases, there was a span of 7 bases. CDR3 protein: CASSLAGASYNEQFF. The CDR3 DNA reads as TGTGCCAGCAGCTTAGCGGGAGCCTCCTACAATGAGCAGTTCTTC.

Worth noting for this clone: A read error may produce the germline difference seen at one junction end. In the same sample, other DNA sequences code for this CDR3. The V gene is TRBV19, the J gene TRBJ2-7, with D perhaps TRBD2 (6 bases). Germline loops: CDR1 LNHDA, CDR2 SQIVND (reference sequence). The CDR3 sequence is 16 residues long. CDR3 sequence reads: CASSSQSMTRNNEQYF. CDR3 in DNA: TGTGCCAGTAGTAGCCAAAGTATGACTAGGAATAACGAGCAGTATTTC.

V is TRBV6-6 and J is TRBJ2-7; 7 bases map to TRBD2. Germline lookup yields CDR1 MNHNY and CDR2 SVGAGI (reference sequence). After removal of 2 bases from V and 4 bases from J, the junction contained 8 bases not matched to a gene. CDR3 length: 15 residues. The CDR3 loop is CASSYLGTTLYEQYF. Here the CDR3 DNA reads TGTGCCAGCAGTTACCTCGGGACTACTCTATACGAGCAGTACTTC.

V usage is TRBV6-4 and J usage is TRBJ2-3; 9 nucleotides line up with TRBD2. The CDR3 has 15 amino acids. The germline gives CDR1 MRHNA, CDR2 SNTAGT. V trimming: 4 bases; J trimming: 8 bases; junction bases outside the gene matches: 10. CDR3 region: CASSVEREASSTQYF. The CDR3 coding sequence is TGTGCCAGCAGTGTGGAGCGGGAGGCCTCCTCTACGCAGTATTTT.

The rearrangement uses TRBV5-4 and TRBJ1-2; D unresolved. Germline V gene data show CDR1 as SGHNT and CDR2 as YYREEE (reference sequence). V lost 5 bases, J lost 4 bases, and 18 bases lay in between. The CDR3 runs to 15 residues. The CDR3: CASSTGPRHLYGYTF. CDR3 sequence (DNA): TGTGCCAGCAGTACCGGACCCAGGCACCTCTATGGCTACACCTTC.

This chain connects TRBV28 to TRBJ2-1, with D possibly TRBD2 on 6 matching bases. The V end lost 5 bases, the J end lost 7 bases, and 15 bases lay between the germline ends. Germline-derived CDR1 and CDR2 are MDHEN and SYDVKM. The CDR3 extends over 14 amino acids. CDR3 residues: CASSPIAVVNEQFF. As DNA, the CDR3 is TGTGCCAGCAGTCCGATAGCGGTTGTTAATGAGCAGTTCTTC.

V gene TRBV6-6 combines with J gene TRBJ1-1, with 7 bases fitting TRBD1. The junction had 4 bases not matched to a gene; V was cut back by 2 bases and J by 1 base. This CDR3 comprises 15 residues. CDR1 is MNHNY, CDR2 SVGAGI, per germline (reference sequence). This CDR3 is CASSYARQGNTEAFF. The CDR3 bases are TGTGCCAGCAGTTACGCCAGACAGGGGAACACTGAAGCTTTCTTT.

This clone was seen once. The chain links TRBV18 to TRBJ1-6; D gene ambiguous. The CDR3 length is 17 residues. CDR1 and CDR2 from the germline V gene are KGHSH and LQKENI. Trimming pared 3 bases from V and 0 bases from J, leaving 12 bases between. CDR3 protein: CASSPIRQSSYNSPLHF. CDR3 bases: TGTGCCAGCTCACCGATTAGACAAAGCTCCTATAATTCACCCCTCCACTTT.